Listed below are T cell receptor beta chains from one sample, sequenced in a study of blood T cell repertoires in COVID-19. TCRdb's table, derived via immunoSEQ multiplex PCR, lists solely in-frame clones and lacks some. This sample has 80,000 to 90,000 clones, with approximately 86% found just once. Material for sequencing was peripheral blood. Receptors originate from a man aged 40-55 years with acute or convalescent COVID-19. Both conserved end residues are part of each CDR3. Each record gives: clone size, J gene, V gene, D gene, CDR3 protein, CDR3 DNA. D genes are given only for firm matches. Rows may omit the clone size; those that give it use once, few, many or a size class.

once	TRBJ1-2	TRBV27	TRBD1	CASSLSGGGYGYTF	TGTGCCAGCAGTTTGTCAGGGGGTGGCTATGGCTACACCTTC
.	TRBJ1-1	TRBV5-4	.	CASSAFGGEAFF	TGTGCCAGCAGCGCCTTTGGAGGTGAAGCTTTCTTT
.	TRBJ2-2	TRBV29-1	TRBD2	CSARGLAATGELFF	TGCAGCGCCCGTGGACTAGCTGCCACCGGGGAGCTGTTTTTT
many	TRBJ2-7	TRBV5-1	TRBD2	CASSETSGRLAGEQYF	TGCGCCAGCAGCGAGACTAGCGGGAGGTTGGCGGGCGAGCAGTACTTC
.	TRBJ1-2	TRBV5-1	.	CASSYLLEDLVGYTF	TGCGCCAGCAGCTATCTTCTTGAGGATTTGGTGGGCTACACCTTC
few	TRBJ1-1	TRBV30	.	CAWTLGGGTEAFF	TGTGCCTGGACCCTGGGAGGGGGAACTGAAGCTTTCTTT
.	TRBJ1-1	TRBV11-2	.	CASSLGGTRTEAFF	TGTGCCAGCAGCTTAGGCGGAACGAGAACTGAAGCTTTCTTT
.	TRBJ2-5	TRBV3-1/TRBV3-2	TRBD2	CASTAEIAGQETQYF	TGTGCCAGCACAGCGGAAATAGCGGGCCAAGAGACCCAGTACTTC
.	TRBJ2-7	TRBV15	.	CATSRELYYEQYF	TGTGCCACCAGCAGAGAACTTTACTACGAGCAGTACTTC
.	TRBJ1-1	TRBV6-6	.	CASSYSEGLTEAFF	TGTGCCAGCAGTTACTCGGAGGGTCTCACTGAAGCTTTCTTT
.	TRBJ2-7	TRBV7-2	TRBD1	CASRQQGAEQYF	TGTGCCAGCAGACAACAGGGGGCCGAGCAGTACTTC
.	TRBJ2-3	TRBV6-2/TRBV6-3	.	CASSYAADTQYF	TGTGCCAGCAGTTATGCGGCAGATACGCAGTATTTT
.	TRBJ1-2	TRBV6-1	TRBD1	CASSEPRGRYNYGYTF	TGTGCCAGCAGTGAACCCAGGGGGCGTTACAACTATGGCTACACCTTC